The rows below give T cell receptor beta chains drawn from one sample of a study of blood T cell repertoires in COVID-19. Method: immunoSEQ multiplex PCR; TCRdb's copy keeps in-frame clones and lacks some. The sample lists about 230,000 clones; around 83% were seen once. The sequencing input was peripheral blood. The receptors come from a middle-aged man with acute or convalescent COVID-19. CDR3s include the opening cysteine and the closing phenylalanine or tryptophan. Not every row has a clone size; where given, it reads once, few, many or a size class.

TRBV2	.	TRBJ1-2	CASSAIGAKGYTF
TRBV6-5	once	TRBJ2-2	CASSRDLNTGELFF
TRBV7-9	.	TRBJ2-2	CASSLAIQGQFTGELFF
TRBV6-5	.	TRBJ1-6	CASSYQEGRSPLHF
TRBV7-2	.	TRBJ2-3	CASSLDRSSGDTQYF
TRBV11-2	few	TRBJ1-5	CASSSSGQGPGGPQHF
TRBV19	.	TRBJ1-2	CASSTGGAPYGYTF
TRBV6-2/TRBV6-3	.	TRBJ2-3	CASSYSGATDTQYF
TRBV2	.	TRBJ2-1	CAAGGRVNRGYNEQFF
TRBV7-6	.	TRBJ2-1	CASSLEASPYNEQFF
TRBV2	.	TRBJ1-3	CASRTKGLNSGNTIYF
TRBV12-3/TRBV12-4	.	TRBJ1-2	CASSRGQGTGYTF
TRBV4-2	.	TRBJ1-3	CASSQEPNMPNTIYF
TRBV5-4	.	TRBJ2-5	CASTEQPTGAGPQYF
TRBV2	.	TRBJ2-1	CASIPGTGQLDEQFF
TRBV27	once	TRBJ1-6	CASSSTGLSSYNSPLHF
TRBV6-5	few	TRBJ1-2	CASTSGTGNYGYTF
TRBV5-4	.	TRBJ2-7	CASSQGAEFNEQYF
TRBV28	.	TRBJ2-3	CASSRDRVGTDTQYF
TRBV12-3/TRBV12-4	.	TRBJ2-7	CASSFHESYEQYF
TRBV5-1	.	TRBJ2-1	CASGEVNEQFF
TRBV5-1	.	TRBJ2-2	CASSLEGLNTGELFF
TRBV4-1	.	TRBJ2-7	CASSLDRTYEQYF
TRBV9	.	TRBJ2-7	CASSPRSSESYEQYF